The following is a T cell receptor (beta chain) sequence with its context. Its specificity is not known. TCRdb itself ran the 5' RACE reads through MiXCR, one entry per CDR3 protein. In the table there are 1.5 million to 2 million distinct CDR3 sequences, more than 30% of which are singletons. The record originates from a study of identical twins. Overall study findings and caveats: Invariant populations such as MAIT and iNKT cells could partly muddle zero-insertion analyses. Its conclusions, products of cross-sectional statistical analysis, did not come from following the same donors.

Trimming cost V 4 bases and J 1 base; bases outside gene matches: 4. This CDR3 comprises 14 residues. The germline V gene has CDR1 MNHEY and CDR2 SVGAGI. Sequenced input: cord blood. This TCR came from a newborn girl in good health. The V and J genes are TRBV6-5 and TRBJ2-7; 7 nucleotides agree with TRBD1. CDR3 amino acids: CASSSTGESYEQYF. The CDR3 bases are TGTGCCAGCAGTTCAACAGGGGAATCCTACGAGCAGTACTTC.